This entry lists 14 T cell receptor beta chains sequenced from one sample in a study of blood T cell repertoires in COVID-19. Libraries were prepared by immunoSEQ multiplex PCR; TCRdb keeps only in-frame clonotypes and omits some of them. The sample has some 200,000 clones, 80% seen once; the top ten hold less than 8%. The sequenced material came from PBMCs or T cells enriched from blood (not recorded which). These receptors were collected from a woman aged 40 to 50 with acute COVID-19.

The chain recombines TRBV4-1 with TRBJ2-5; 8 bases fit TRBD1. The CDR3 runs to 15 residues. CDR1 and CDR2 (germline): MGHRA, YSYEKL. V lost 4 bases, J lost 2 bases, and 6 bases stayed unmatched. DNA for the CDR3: TGCGCCAGCAGCCCCGGGACAGGTCAGCAAGAGACCCAGTACTTC. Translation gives CASSPGTGQQETQYF.

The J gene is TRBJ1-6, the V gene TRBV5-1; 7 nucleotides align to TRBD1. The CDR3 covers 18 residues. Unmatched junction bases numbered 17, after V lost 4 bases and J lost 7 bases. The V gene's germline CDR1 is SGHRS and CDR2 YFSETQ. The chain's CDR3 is CASSNRGAGGFWNSPLHF. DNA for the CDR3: TGCGCCAGCAGCAATCGCGGCGCAGGGGGTTTTTGGAATTCACCCCTCCACTTT.

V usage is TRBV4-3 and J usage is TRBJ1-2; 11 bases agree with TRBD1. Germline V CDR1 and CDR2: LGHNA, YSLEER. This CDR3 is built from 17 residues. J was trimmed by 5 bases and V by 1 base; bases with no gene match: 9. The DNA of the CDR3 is TGCGCCAGCAGCCAAGCGGGCCGGACAGGGGGCGATTATGGCTACACCTTC. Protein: CASSQAGRTGGDYGYTF.

CDR3 in DNA: TGTGCCAGCAGCTTTGGCGGCGGGAGTTCCTACAATGAGCAGTTCTTC. Protein product: CASSFGGGSSYNEQFF. This chain connects TRBV7-2 to TRBJ2-1, with 7 bases fitting TRBD2. In germline, CDR1 is SGHTA, CDR2 FQGNSA. V lost 3 bases to trimming and J lost 1 base; unmatched junction nucleotides: 6. The CDR3 loop spans 16 amino acids. Based on the CDR3 plus reference TRBV7-2 and TRBJ2-1, the full variable domain is GAGVSQSPSNKVTEKGKDVELRCDPISGHTALYWYRQSLGQGLEFLIYFQGNSAPDKSGLPSDRFSAERTGGSVSTLTIQRTQQEDSAVYLCASSFGGGSSYNEQFFGPGTRLTVL.

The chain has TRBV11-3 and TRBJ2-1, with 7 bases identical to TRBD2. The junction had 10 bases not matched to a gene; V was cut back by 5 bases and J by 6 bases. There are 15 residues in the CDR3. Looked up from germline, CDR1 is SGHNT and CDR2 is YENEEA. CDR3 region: CASSPFSGAGNEQFF. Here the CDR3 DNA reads TGTGCCAGCAGCCCTTTCAGCGGGGCGGGCAATGAGCAGTTCTTC.

CDR3 residues: CASSERATSYEQYF. DNA of the CDR3: TGTGCCAGCAGCGAGAGGGCAACCAGCTACGAGCAGTACTTC. The rearrangement links TRBV9 to TRBJ2-7; perhaps TRBD2 as D (5 bases). The V gene's germline CDR1 is SGDLS and CDR2 YYNGEE. CDR3 length: 14 residues. Trimming shortened V by 3 bases and J by 3 bases, and 13 bases separated the two germline ends.

CDR3 coding DNA: TGTGCCAGCAGCTCGTACCGGGACAGGGCCTACGAGCAGTACTTC. This gives the protein CASSSYRDRAYEQYF. The chain recombines TRBV11-2 with TRBJ2-7; 9 bases align to TRBD1. V shed 4 bases, J shed 2 bases, and the junction held 6 bases outside the gene matches. The germline gives CDR1 SGHAT, CDR2 FQNNGV. This CDR3 has 15 amino acids.

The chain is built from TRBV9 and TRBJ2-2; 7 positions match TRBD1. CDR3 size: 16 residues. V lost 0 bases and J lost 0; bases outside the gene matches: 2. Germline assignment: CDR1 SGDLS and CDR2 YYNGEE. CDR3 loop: CASSVGQGANTGELFF. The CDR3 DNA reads TGTGCCAGCAGCGTAGGTCAGGGGGCGAACACCGGGGAGCTGTTTTTT.

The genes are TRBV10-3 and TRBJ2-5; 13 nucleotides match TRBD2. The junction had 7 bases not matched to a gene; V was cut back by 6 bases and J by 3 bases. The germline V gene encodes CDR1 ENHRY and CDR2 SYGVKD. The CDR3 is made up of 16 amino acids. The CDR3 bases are TGTGCCATCAGCGGACTAGCGGGAGTTGGGGAAGAGACCCAGTACTTC. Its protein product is CAISGLAGVGEETQYF.

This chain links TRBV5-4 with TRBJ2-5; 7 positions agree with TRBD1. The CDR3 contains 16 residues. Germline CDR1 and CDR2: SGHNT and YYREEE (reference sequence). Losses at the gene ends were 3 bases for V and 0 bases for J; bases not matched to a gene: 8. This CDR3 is CASSSGGVGYQETQYF. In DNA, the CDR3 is TGTGCCAGCAGCTCAGGGGGAGTAGGGTACCAAGAGACCCAGTACTTC. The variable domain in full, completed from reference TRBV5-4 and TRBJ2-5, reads ETGVTQSPTHLIKTRGQQVTLRCSSQSGHNTVSWYQQALGQGPQFIFQYYREEENGRGNFPPRFSGLQFPNYSSELNVNALELDDSALYLCASSSGGVGYQETQYFGPGTRLLVL.

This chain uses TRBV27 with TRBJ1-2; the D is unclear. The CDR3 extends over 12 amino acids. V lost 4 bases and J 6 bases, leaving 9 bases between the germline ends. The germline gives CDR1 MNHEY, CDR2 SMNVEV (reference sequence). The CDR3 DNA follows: TGTGCCAGCAGTTCTCGAGGGCATGGCTACACCTTC. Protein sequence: CASSSRGHGYTF.

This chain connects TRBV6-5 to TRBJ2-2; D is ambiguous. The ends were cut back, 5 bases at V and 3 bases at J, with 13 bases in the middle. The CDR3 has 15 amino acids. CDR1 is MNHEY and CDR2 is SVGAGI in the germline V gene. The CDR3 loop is CASSPIVPHTGELFF. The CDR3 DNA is TGTGCCAGCAGTCCTATCGTCCCTCACACCGGGGAGCTGTTTTTT.

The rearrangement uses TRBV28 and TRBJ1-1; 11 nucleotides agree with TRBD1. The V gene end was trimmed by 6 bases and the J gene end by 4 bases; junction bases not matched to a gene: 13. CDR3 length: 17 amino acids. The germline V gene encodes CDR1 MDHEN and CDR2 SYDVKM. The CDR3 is CASSPAGWGQGGTEAFF. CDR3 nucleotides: TGTGCCAGCAGCCCCGCCGGGTGGGGACAGGGGGGCACTGAAGCTTTCTTT.

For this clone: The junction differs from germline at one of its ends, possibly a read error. The CDR3 DNA is TGTGCTAGCAGCCTGTCGTGGGGGGGGCAAGAGACCCAGTACTTC. It codes for CASSLSWGGQETQYF. The chain carries TRBV7-7 and TRBJ2-5; 7 bases are shared with TRBD2. Germline V gene data show CDR1 as SSHAT and CDR2 as FNYEAQ (reference sequence). This CDR3 is 15 amino acids long. The whole variable domain, remainder taken from reference TRBV7-7 and TRBJ2-5, is GAGVSQSPRYKVTKRGQDVTLRCDPISSHATLYWYQQALGQGPEFLTYFNYEAQPDKSGLPSDRFSAERPEGSISTLTIQRTEQRDSAMYRCASSLSWGGQETQYFGPGTRLLVL.